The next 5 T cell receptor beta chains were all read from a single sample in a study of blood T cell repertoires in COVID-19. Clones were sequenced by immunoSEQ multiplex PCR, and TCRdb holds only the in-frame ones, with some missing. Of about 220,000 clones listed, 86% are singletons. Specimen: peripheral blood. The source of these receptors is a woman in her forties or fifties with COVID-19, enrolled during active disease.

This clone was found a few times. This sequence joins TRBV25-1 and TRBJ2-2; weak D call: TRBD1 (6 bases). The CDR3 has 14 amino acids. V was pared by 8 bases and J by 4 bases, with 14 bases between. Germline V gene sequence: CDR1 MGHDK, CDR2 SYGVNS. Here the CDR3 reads CASGTGQSTGELFF. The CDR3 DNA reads TGTGCCAGCGGCACGGGACAAAGCACCGGGGAGCTGTTTTTT.

CDR3 nucleotide sequence: TGTGCCACTAAACAGGCAAACTATGGCTACACCTTC. Protein product: CATKQANYGYTF. The chain carries TRBV2 and TRBJ1-2; a possible D gene is TRBD1 (5 bases). The CDR3 loop spans 12 amino acids. Trimming stripped 10 bases from V and 2 bases from J, with 11 bases between. Germline assignment: CDR1 SNHLY and CDR2 FYNNEI.

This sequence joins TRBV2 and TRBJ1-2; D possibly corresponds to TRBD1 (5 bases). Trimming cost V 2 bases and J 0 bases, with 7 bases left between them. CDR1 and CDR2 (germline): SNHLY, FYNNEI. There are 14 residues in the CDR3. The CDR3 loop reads CASSEMTANYGYTF. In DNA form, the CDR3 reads TGTGCCAGCAGTGAAATGACAGCTAACTATGGCTACACCTTC.

Here the CDR3 DNA reads TGTGCCAGTAGTACCTCAACAGGAGTCTATGGCTACACCTTC. This translates into CASSTSTGVYGYTF. The J gene is TRBJ1-2, the V gene TRBV19, with D perhaps matching TRBD1 (5 bases). The CDR3 sequence is 14 residues long. The V end lost 4 bases, the J end lost 4 bases, and 13 bases lay between the germline ends. CDR1 and CDR2 from the germline V gene are LNHDA and SQIVND (reference sequence).

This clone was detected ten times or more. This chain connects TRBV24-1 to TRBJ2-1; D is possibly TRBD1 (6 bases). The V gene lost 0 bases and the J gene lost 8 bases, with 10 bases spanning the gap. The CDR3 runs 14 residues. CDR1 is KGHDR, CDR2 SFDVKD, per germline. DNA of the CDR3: TGTGCCACCAGTGATTTGCAGGGGCCAGATGAGCAGTTCTTC. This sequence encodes CATSDLQGPDEQFF.